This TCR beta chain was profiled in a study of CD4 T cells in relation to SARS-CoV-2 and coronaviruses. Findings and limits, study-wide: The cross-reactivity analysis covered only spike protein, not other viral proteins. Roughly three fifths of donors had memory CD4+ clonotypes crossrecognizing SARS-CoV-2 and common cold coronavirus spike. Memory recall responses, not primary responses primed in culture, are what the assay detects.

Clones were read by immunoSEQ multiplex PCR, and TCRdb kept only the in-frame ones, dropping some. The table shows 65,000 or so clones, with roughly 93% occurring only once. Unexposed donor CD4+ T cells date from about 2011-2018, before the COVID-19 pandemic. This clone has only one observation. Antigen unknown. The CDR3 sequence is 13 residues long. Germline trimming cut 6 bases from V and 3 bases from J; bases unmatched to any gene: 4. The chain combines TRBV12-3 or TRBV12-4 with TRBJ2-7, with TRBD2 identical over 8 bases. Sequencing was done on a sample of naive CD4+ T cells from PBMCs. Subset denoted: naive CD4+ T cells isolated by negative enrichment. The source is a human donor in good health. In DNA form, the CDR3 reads TGTGCCAGCAGCAGACTAGCGTACTACGAGCAGTACTTC. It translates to CASSRLAYYEQYF.